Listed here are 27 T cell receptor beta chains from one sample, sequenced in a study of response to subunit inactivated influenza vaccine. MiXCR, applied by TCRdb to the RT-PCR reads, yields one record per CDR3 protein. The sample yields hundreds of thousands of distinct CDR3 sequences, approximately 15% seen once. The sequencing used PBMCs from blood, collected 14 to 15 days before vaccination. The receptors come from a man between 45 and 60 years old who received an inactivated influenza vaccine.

The CDR3 sequence is CASSQTRINEQFF. The CDR3 nucleotides are TGCGCCAGCAGCCAAACCAGGATCAATGAGCAGTTCTTC. The chain links TRBV4-1 to TRBJ2-1; no definite D call. Between the trimmed V and J ends, which lost 2 bases and 6 bases, there was a span of 8 bases. From germline, CDR1 is MGHRA and CDR2 YSYEKL. CDR3 length equals 13 residues.

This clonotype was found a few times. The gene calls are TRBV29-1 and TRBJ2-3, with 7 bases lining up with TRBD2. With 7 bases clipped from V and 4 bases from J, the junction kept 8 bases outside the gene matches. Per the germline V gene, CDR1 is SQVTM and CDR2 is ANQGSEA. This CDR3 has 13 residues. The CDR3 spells CSGGGRVADTQYF. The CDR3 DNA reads TGCAGCGGGGGGGGGAGGGTTGCAGATACGCAGTATTTT.

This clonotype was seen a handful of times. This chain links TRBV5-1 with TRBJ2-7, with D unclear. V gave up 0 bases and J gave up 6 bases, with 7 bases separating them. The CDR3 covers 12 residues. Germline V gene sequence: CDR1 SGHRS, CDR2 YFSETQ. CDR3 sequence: CASSLVQTEQYF. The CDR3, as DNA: TGCGCCAGCAGCTTGGTCCAGACCGAGCAGTACTTC.

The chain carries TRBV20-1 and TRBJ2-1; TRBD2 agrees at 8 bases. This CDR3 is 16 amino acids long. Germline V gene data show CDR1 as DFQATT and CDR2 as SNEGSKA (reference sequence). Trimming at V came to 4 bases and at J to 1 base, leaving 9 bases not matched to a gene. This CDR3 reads CSAINGGGKSYNEQFF. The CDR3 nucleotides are TGCAGTGCTATCAACGGGGGGGGGAAATCCTACAATGAGCAGTTCTTC.

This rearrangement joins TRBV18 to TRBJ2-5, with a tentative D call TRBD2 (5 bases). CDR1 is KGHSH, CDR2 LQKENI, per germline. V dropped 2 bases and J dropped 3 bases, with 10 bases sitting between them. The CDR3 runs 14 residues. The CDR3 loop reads CASSPTGNKETQYF. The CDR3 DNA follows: TGTGCCAGCTCACCAACCGGGAATAAAGAGACCCAGTACTTC.

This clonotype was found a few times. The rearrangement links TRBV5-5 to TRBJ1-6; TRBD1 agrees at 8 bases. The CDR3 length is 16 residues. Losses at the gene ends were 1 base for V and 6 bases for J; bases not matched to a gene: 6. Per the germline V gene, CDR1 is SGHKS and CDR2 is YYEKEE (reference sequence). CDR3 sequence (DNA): TGTGCCAGCAGCTTGTACCAGGGGGCGGGTAATTCACCCCTCCACTTT. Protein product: CASSLYQGAGNSPLHF.

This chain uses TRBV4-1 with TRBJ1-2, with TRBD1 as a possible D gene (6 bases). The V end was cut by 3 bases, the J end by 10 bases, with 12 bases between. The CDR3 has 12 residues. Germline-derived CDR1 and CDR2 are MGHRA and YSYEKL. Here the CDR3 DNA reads TGCGCCAGCAGCCACCTCGGGACACCCTACACCTTC. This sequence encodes CASSHLGTPYTF.

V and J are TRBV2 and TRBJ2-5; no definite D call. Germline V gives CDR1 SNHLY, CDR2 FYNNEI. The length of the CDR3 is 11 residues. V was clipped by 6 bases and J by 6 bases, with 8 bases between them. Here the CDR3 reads CASRIEKTQYF. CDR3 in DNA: TGTGCCAGCAGAATTGAAAAGACCCAGTACTTC.

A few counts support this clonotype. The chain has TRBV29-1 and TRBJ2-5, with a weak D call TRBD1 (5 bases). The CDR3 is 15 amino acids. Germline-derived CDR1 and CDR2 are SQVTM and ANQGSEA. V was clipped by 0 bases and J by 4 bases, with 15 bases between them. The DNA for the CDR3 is TGCAGCGTTGAAGATGGAAGACAGCCCGGAGAGACCCAGTACTTC. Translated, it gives CSVEDGRQPGETQYF.

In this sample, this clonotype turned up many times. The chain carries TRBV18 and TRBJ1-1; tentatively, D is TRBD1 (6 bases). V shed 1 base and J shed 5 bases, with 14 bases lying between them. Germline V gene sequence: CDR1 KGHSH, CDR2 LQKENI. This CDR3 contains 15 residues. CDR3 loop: CASSPLTGSSTEAFF. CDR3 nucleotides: TGTGCCAGCTCACCACTTACAGGGTCGTCGACTGAAGCTTTCTTT. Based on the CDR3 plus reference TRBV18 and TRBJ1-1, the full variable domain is NAGVMQNPRHLVRRRGQEARLRCSPMKGHSHVYWYRQLPEEGLKFMVYLQKENIIDESGMPKERFSAEFPKEGPSILRIQQVVRGDSAAYFCASSPLTGSSTEAFFGQGTRLTVV.

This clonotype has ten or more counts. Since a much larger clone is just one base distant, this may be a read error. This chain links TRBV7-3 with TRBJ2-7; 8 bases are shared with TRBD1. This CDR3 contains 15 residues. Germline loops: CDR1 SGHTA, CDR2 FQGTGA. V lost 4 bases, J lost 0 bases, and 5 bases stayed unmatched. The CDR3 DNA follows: TGTGCCAGCAGCTCGGGACAGGTGAGCTCCTACGAGCAGTACTTC. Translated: CASSSGQVSSYEQYF.

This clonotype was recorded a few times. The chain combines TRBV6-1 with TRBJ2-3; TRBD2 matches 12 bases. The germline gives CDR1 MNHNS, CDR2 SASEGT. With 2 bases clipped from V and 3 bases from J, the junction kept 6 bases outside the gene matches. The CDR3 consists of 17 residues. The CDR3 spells CASSETASGRVTDTQYF. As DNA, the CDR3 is TGTGCCAGCAGTGAAACGGCTAGCGGGAGGGTTACAGATACGCAGTATTTT.

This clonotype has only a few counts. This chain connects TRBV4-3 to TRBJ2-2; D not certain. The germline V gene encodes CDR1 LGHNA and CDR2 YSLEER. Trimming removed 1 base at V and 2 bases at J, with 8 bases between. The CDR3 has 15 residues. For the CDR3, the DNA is TGCGCCAGCAGCCAAGTCTCCTCTAACACCGGGGAGCTGTTTTTT. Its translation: CASSQVSSNTGELFF.

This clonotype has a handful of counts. CDR3 amino acids: CASSYGRHEQFF. In DNA, the CDR3 is TGTGCCAGCAGTTACGGGCGACATGAGCAGTTCTTC. The rearrangement links TRBV6-2 or TRBV6-3 to TRBJ2-1; D is uncertain. Germline V gives CDR1 MNHEY, CDR2 SVGEGT. This CDR3 is 12 amino acids long. Trimming took 2 bases from V and 8 from J, leaving 7 bases between them.

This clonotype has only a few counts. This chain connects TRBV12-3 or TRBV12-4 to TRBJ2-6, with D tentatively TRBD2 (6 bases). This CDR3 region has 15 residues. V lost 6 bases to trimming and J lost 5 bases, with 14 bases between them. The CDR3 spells CASSPTGERANVLTF. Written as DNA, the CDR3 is TGTGCCAGCAGCCCGACGGGGGAGAGGGCCAACGTCCTGACTTTC.

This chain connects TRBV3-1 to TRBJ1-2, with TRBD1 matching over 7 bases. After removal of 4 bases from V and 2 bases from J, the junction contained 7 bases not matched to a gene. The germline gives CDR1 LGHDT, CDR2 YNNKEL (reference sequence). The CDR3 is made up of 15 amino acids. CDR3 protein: CASSPIRGVNYGYTF. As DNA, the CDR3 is TGTGCCAGCAGCCCCATCAGGGGGGTAAACTATGGCTACACCTTC. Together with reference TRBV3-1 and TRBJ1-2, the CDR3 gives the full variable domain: DTAVSQTPKYLVTQMGNDKSIKCEQNLGHDTMYWYKQDSKKFLKIMFSYNNKELIINETVPNRFSPKSPDKAHLNLHINSLELGDSAVYFCASSPIRGVNYGYTFGSGTRLTVV.

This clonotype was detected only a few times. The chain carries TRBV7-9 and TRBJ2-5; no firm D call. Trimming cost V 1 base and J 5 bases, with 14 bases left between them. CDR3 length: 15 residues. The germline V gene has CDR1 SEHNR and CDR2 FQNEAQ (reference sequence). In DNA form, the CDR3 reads TGTGCCAGCAGCTTAGGCGATAATAGGATGGAGACCCAGTACTTC. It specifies CASSLGDNRMETQYF. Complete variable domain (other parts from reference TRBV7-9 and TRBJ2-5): DTGVSQNPRHKITKRGQNVTFRCDPISEHNRLYWYRQTLGQGPEFLTYFQNEAQLEKSRLLSDRFSAERPKGSFSTLEIQRTEQGDSAMYLCASSLGDNRMETQYFGPGTRLLVL.

The CDR3 spells CASSWVSGTGELFF. In nucleotides, the CDR3 is TGTGCCAGCAGTTGGGTCAGTGGCACCGGGGAGCTGTTTTTT. The gene calls are TRBV7-6 and TRBJ2-2; no firm D call. V lost 6 bases to trimming and J lost 4 bases, with 12 bases between them. Germline assignment: CDR1 SGHVS and CDR2 FNYEAQ. This CDR3 has 14 amino acids.

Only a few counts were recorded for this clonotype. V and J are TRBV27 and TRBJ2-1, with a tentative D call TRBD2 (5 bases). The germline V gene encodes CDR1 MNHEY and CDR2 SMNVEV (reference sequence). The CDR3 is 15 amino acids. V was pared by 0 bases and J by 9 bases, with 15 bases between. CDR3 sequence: CASSLSLQPSGEQFF. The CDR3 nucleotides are TGTGCCAGCAGTTTATCGTTACAGCCAAGCGGTGAGCAGTTCTTC.

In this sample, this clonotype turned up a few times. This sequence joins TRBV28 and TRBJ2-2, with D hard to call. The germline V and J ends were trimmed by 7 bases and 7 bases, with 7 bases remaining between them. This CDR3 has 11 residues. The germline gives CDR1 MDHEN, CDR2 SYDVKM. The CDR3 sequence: CASNHVGELFF. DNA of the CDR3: TGTGCCAGCAACCATGTCGGGGAGCTGTTTTTT. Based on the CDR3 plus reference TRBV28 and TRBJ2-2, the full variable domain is DVKVTQSSRYLVKRTGEKVFLECVQDMDHENMFWYRQDPGLGLRLIYFSYDVKMKEKGDIPEGYSVSREKKERFSLILESASTNQTSMYLCASNHVGELFFGEGSRLTVL.

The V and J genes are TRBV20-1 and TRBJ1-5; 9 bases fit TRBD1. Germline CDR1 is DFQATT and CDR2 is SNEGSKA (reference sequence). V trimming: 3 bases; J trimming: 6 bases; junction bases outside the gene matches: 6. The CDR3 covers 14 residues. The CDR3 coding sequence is TGCAGTGCTAGTTTGACAGGGGGACCTCAGCCCCAGCATTTT. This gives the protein CSASLTGGPQPQHF.

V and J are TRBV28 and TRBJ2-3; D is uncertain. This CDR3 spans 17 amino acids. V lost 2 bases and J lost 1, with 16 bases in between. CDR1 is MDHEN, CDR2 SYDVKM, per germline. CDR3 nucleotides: TGTGCCAGCAGTTTAGGATCGCCTTGGACCGGCACAGATACGCAGTATTTT. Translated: CASSLGSPWTGTDTQYF.

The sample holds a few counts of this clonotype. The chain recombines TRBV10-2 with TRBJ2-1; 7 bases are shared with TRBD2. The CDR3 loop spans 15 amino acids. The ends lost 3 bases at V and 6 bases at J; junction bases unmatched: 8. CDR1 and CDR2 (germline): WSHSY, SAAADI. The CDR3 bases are TGCGCCAGCAGTGAATCCAGGGACTATGGCAATGAGCAGTTCTTC. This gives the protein CASSESRDYGNEQFF.

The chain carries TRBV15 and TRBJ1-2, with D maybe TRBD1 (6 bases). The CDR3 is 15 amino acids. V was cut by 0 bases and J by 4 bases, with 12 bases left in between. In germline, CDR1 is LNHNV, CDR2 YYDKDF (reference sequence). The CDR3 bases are TGTGCCACCAGCAGAGATCCCCCAGGGGCCTATGGCTACACCTTC. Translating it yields CATSRDPPGAYGYTF.

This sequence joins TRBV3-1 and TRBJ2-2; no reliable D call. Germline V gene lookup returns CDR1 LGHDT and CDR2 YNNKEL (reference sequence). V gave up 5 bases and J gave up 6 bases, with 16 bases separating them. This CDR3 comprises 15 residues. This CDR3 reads CASSSKAGNAGELFF. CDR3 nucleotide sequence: TGTGCCAGCAGCTCCAAGGCTGGTAACGCCGGGGAGCTGTTTTTT.

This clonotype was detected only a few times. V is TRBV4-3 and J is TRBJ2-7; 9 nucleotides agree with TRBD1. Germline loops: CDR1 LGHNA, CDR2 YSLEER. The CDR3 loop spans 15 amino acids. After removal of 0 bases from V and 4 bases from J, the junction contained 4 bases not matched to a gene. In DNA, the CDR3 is TGCGCCAGCAGCCAAGATCGACAGGGGGGTTACGAGCAGTACTTC. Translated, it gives CASSQDRQGGYEQYF.

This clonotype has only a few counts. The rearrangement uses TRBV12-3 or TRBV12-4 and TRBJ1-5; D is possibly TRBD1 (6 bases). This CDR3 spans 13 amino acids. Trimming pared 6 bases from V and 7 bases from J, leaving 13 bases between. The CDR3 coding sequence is TGTGCCAGCAGCCAGGGGATGGGGCAGCCCCAGCATTTT. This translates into CASSQGMGQPQHF.